The TCR beta chain under discussion was sequenced for a study of CD8+ T cells in alopecia areata. Peripheral blood and lesional scalp punch biopsies came from alopecia areata patients. As to this clone: Its cognate antigen is unknown.

The ends were cut back, 0 bases at V and 0 bases at J, with 10 bases in the middle. The germline V gene encodes CDR1 SGHRS and CDR2 YFSETQ. The CDR3 totals 16 residues. Study-wide results and limits: Possibly because of HLA-related factors, TCR sharing was less clear across patients than in mice.

Sequencing templates came from extracted RNA that was reverse transcribed into cDNA. Profiling relied on immunoSEQ multiplex PCR, and the TCRdb table lists in-frame clones only, not all of them. The sample has 150,000 to 200,000 clones, 59% seen once. Sequences were derived from CD4+ T cells sorted from blood, sampled at week 0. The receptor was isolated from a human donor with alopecia areata. The rearrangement uses TRBV5-1 and TRBJ2-1; D unresolved. CDR3 loop: CASSLARGSSYNEQFF. The CDR3 coding sequence is TGCGCCAGCAGCTTGGCCCGAGGAAGCTCCTACAATGAGCAGTTCTTC.